These 9 T cell receptor beta chains originate from one sample sequenced in a study of blood T cell repertoires in COVID-19. Assay: immunoSEQ multiplex PCR; the TCRdb copy retains only in-frame clones and omits some. The sample contains 200,000 to 250,000 clones, roughly four fifths of which appear only once. Sequenced material: PBMCs or T cells enriched from blood (not recorded which). The receptor source for this set is a man aged 55-75 years who had recovered from COVID-19.

The sample holds a few counts of this clone. V gene TRBV7-9 combines with J gene TRBJ2-1, with 12 bases fitting TRBD2. Germline V CDR1 and CDR2: SEHNR, FQNEAQ (reference sequence). This CDR3 contains 15 residues. With 5 bases clipped from V and 6 bases from J, the junction kept 5 bases outside the gene matches. The CDR3 sequence: CASSPRTSGVNEQFF. The CDR3 nucleotides read TGTGCCAGCAGCCCCCGGACTAGCGGGGTCAATGAGCAGTTCTTC.

The chain uses TRBV12-3 or TRBV12-4 and TRBJ2-1; 7 nucleotides agree with TRBD2. The CDR3 is 13 amino acids. The J segment lost 15 bases and the V segment lost 0 bases, leaving 8 bases of the junction unmatched. DNA for the CDR3: TGTGCCAGCAGTTTAGCGTTTGGCGGGGGTCGGTTCTTC. As protein: CASSLAFGGGRFF.

The chain couples TRBV12-3 or TRBV12-4 to TRBJ1-5, with D hard to call. The V end was cut by 6 bases, the J end by 7 bases, with 13 bases between. The CDR3 contains 13 residues. In nucleotides, the CDR3 is TGTGCCAGCAGCCCGGGGATCATCCAGCCCCAGCATTTT. Translating it yields CASSPGIIQPQHF.

Points on this clone: Other DNA sequences from this sample encode an identical CDR3 as well. In DNA, the CDR3 is TGTGCCAGTAGTAGCACAGGGGACACTGAAGCTTTCTTT. It codes for CASSSTGDTEAFF. The chain carries TRBV19 and TRBJ1-1, with 7 bases lining up with TRBD1. There are 13 residues in the CDR3. The V gene's germline CDR1 is LNHDA and CDR2 SQIVND (reference sequence). V shed 4 bases, J shed 3 bases, and the junction held 2 bases outside the gene matches.

The CDR3 region has the DNA TGTGCCAGCAGCCAACCCCGAGGGCCAGCGGGGGCAACCTACAATGAGCAGTTCTTC. This translates into CASSQPRGPAGATYNEQFF. The chain couples TRBV3-1 (or the pseudogene TRBV3-2) to TRBJ2-1, with 8 bases fitting TRBD2. Looked up from germline, CDR1 is LGHDT and CDR2 is YNNKEL (reference sequence). CDR3 size: 19 residues. V gave up 2 bases and J gave up 2 bases; unmatched junction bases: 14.

This clone was seen a single time. The chain joins TRBV6-4 to TRBJ2-2; 11 bases are a match to TRBD1. CDR1 and CDR2 (germline): MRHNA, SNTAGT. The V gene end was trimmed by 4 bases and the J gene end by 8 bases; junction bases not matched to a gene: 9. This CDR3 has 16 residues. Here the CDR3 reads CASSASGQGANGELFF. As DNA, the CDR3 is TGTGCCAGCAGTGCGTCAGGACAGGGGGCTAATGGGGAGCTGTTTTTT.

CDR3: CASSIGGGIIRQPQHF. DNA for the CDR3: TGTGCCAGTAGTATAGGTGGAGGGATAATAAGGCAGCCCCAGCATTTT. The chain couples TRBV19 to TRBJ1-5; D unresolved. The CDR3 length is 16 residues. V lost 1 base and J 7 bases, leaving 17 bases between the germline ends. Per germline, CDR1 LNHDA and CDR2 SQIVND (reference sequence).

The chain combines TRBV7-9 with TRBJ2-3; D uncertain. V was pared by 3 bases and J by 5 bases, with 15 bases between. Germline-derived CDR1 and CDR2 are SEHNR and FQNEAQ (reference sequence). CDR3 size: 15 residues. This CDR3 is CASSFRPGSGDTQYF. The CDR3 DNA sequence: TGTGCCAGCAGCTTCCGGCCAGGTAGTGGAGATACGCAGTATTTT.

In this sample, this clone turned up once. V is TRBV7-2 and J is TRBJ1-6; D is unclear. CDR1 is SGHTA, CDR2 FQGNSA, per germline. CDR3 length: 16 amino acids. V was shortened by 2 bases and J by 6 bases, with 14 bases between the two germline ends. In DNA, the CDR3 is TGTGCCAGCAGCTTATGGTCGACGGGTGGTAATTCACCCCTCCACTTT. Protein: CASSLWSTGGNSPLHF.